The entry below describes one TCR beta chain. Its matching antigen is unknown. The sample comes from a study of T cell repertoires in cytomegalovirus infection. TCRdb reprocessed the reads with MiXCR, giving one entry per CDR3 protein. Seen here are about 310,000 distinct CDR3 sequences, 25% observed once, and the top ten hold roughly 15%. Germline V gene data show CDR1 as MDHEN and CDR2 as SYDVKM. The CDR3 sequence is 15 residues long. V was cut by 5 bases and J by 2 bases, with 16 bases left in between. The chain uses TRBV28 and TRBJ2-7, with D possibly called TRBD1 or TRBD2 (5 bases each). Specimen: cultured PBMCs, collected from culture after CMV antigen stimulation. The receptor comes from a human donor in good health (CMV status not recorded). Some clones in this sample may be carry-over from other donors' samples. CDR3 sequence reads: CASSHAGTLAYEQYF. CDR3 DNA: TGTGCCAGCAGTCATGCCGGGACCCTCGCCTACGAGCAGTACTTC.